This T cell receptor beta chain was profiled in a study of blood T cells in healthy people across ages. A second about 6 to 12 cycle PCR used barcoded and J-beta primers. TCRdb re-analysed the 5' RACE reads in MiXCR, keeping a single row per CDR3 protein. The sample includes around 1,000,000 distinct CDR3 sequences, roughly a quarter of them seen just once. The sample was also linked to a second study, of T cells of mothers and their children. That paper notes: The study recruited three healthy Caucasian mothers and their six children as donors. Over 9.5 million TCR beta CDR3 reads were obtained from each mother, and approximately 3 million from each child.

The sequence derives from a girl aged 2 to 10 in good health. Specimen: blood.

The CDR3 sequence is CSAPRPGQLYEQYF. As DNA, the CDR3 is TGCAGTGCACCCCGCCCGGGACAACTCTACGAGCAGTACTTC. The chain has TRBV20-1 and TRBJ2-1; maybe TRBD1 (6 bases). The J call may be faulty, since TRBJ2-7 better matches the DNA end. The CDR3 contains 14 residues. The germline V gene encodes CDR1 DFQATT and CDR2 SNEGSKA (reference sequence).